The 30 T cell receptor beta chains listed next were all sequenced from one sample in a study of vaccination effects on CD4 cells after COVID-19. Their antigens are not known. Before sequencing took place, the ViraFEST assay used viral peptide pools to expand antigen-specific CD4+ T cells. Following culture for nine to ten days, CD4+ T cells were isolated. By PCR, the person was confirmed to have had SARS-CoV-2 infection between March and December 2020. TCRdb keeps only in-frame clones here, not all; method: immunoSEQ multiplex PCR. The sample lists approximately 40,000 clones, approximately 70% occurring once. The source was CD4+ T cells from PBMCs cultured with a peptide pool, collected before COVID-19 vaccination. These receptors were taken from a human donor who had a prior SARS-CoV-2 infection.

V is TRBV5-1 and J is TRBJ2-1, with D unresolved. V lost 1 base to trimming and J lost 5 bases, with 4 bases between them. The CDR3 consists of 12 residues. The germline V gene has CDR1 SGHRS and CDR2 YFSETQ. In DNA form, the CDR3 reads TGCGCCAGCAGCTTGACCCACAATGAGCAGTTCTTC. Amino acids: CASSLTHNEQFF.

The V call is TRBV30, the J call TRBJ1-2; TRBD1 is a possible D gene (5 bases). Trimming took 2 bases from V and 9 from J, leaving 10 bases between them. The CDR3 is made up of 11 amino acids. Germline lookup yields CDR1 GTSNPN and CDR2 SVGIG (reference sequence). The CDR3 DNA follows: TGTGCCTGGAGTATGGGGGTTCGCTACACCTTC. Its translation: CAWSMGVRYTF. Full variable domain (missing parts from reference TRBV30 and TRBJ1-2): SQTIHQWPATLVQPVGSPLSLECTVEGTSNPNLYWYRQAAGRGLQLLFYSVGIGQISSEVPQNLSASRPQDRQFILSSKKLLLSDSGFYLCAWSMGVRYTFGSGTRLTVV.

V usage is TRBV9 and J usage is TRBJ2-3; D is unresolved. Trimming removed 1 base from V and 4 bases from J, with 7 bases in between. This CDR3 region has 13 residues. Germline loops: CDR1 SGDLS, CDR2 YYNGEE. The CDR3 loop is CASSVTGADTQYF. CDR3 DNA sequence: TGTGCCAGCAGCGTAACTGGGGCAGATACGCAGTATTTT.

This clone was counted between two and nine times. This sequence joins TRBV7-6 and TRBJ2-7; D ambiguous. Germline values: CDR1 SGHVS, CDR2 FNYEAQ. The CDR3 has 13 amino acids. Trimming shortened V by 1 base and J by 7 bases, and 11 bases separated the two germline ends. The CDR3 loop reads CASSLVFLREQYF. The CDR3 nucleotides are TGTGCCAGCAGCTTAGTTTTTTTGAGGGAGCAGTACTTC.

The chain has TRBV5-4 and TRBJ2-3; D is tentatively TRBD1 or TRBD2 (5 bases each). The CDR3 is 13 amino acids. Germline-derived CDR1 and CDR2 are SGHNT and YYREEE (reference sequence). Trimming removed 4 bases from V and 3 bases from J, with 9 bases in between. CDR3 sequence (DNA): TGTGCCAGCAGCCGGGACGAGACAGATACGCAGTATTTT. Its translation is CASSRDETDTQYF.

The chain couples TRBV2 to TRBJ1-2; the match to TRBD1 covers 7 bases. The V gene end was trimmed by 4 bases and the J gene end by 8 bases; junction bases not matched to a gene: 7. Germline V gene lookup returns CDR1 SNHLY and CDR2 FYNNEI. The CDR3 extends over 13 amino acids. The CDR3 nucleotides read TGTGCCAGCAGTGGCCCAGGGGGAGCCGGCTACACCTTC. Translated, it gives CASSGPGGAGYTF.

This clone has only one observation. The chain carries TRBV18 and TRBJ2-1; 14 bases agree with TRBD2. The V segment lost 4 bases and the J segment 11 bases; nucleotides outside the gene matches: 4. This CDR3 region has 14 residues. Looked up from germline, CDR1 is KGHSH and CDR2 is LQKENI. The CDR3 loop reads CASSLGLAGEKQFF. The CDR3 DNA follows: TGTGCCAGCTCACTGGGACTAGCGGGGGAAAAGCAGTTCTTC. Full variable domain (outside the CDR3, taken from reference TRBV18 and TRBJ2-1): NAGVMQNPRHLVRRRGQEARLRCSPMKGHSHVYWYRQLPEEGLKFMVYLQKENIIDESGMPKERFSAEFPKEGPSILRIQQVVRGDSAAYFCASSLGLAGEKQFFGPGTRLTVL.

V gene TRBV7-6 combines with J gene TRBJ1-5, with D perhaps TRBD1 (5 bases). Trimming stripped 5 bases from V and 8 bases from J, with 13 bases between. Germline V gene sequence: CDR1 SGHVS, CDR2 FNYEAQ. The CDR3 extends over 13 amino acids. This CDR3 is CASSRQGNEPQHF. In DNA, the CDR3 is TGTGCCAGCAGCCGTCAGGGTAATGAGCCCCAGCATTTT.

The V call is TRBV3-1 (or the pseudogene TRBV3-2), the J call TRBJ2-1, with a weak D call TRBD2 (5 bases). This CDR3 region has 14 residues. V gave up 4 bases and J gave up 9 bases, with 16 bases separating them. CDR1 is LGHDT, CDR2 YNNKEL, per germline (reference sequence). As DNA, the CDR3 is TGTGCCAGCAGCCTTACTAGAAGTGGCGCTGAGCAGTTCTTC. Its protein is CASSLTRSGAEQFF.

The gene calls are TRBV11-3 and TRBJ1-2, with 8 bases lining up with TRBD1. V lost 4 bases and J lost 5; bases outside the gene matches: 6. The germline CDR1 and CDR2 sequences are SGHNT and YENEEA. The CDR3 runs 14 residues. The CDR3 protein is CASSYGTGLYGYTF. The DNA of the CDR3 is TGTGCCAGCAGCTACGGGACAGGTCTTTATGGCTACACCTTC.

V and J are TRBV10-3 and TRBJ2-1; D ambiguous. Per germline, CDR1 ENHRY and CDR2 SYGVKD. This CDR3 spans 12 amino acids. Trimming pared 0 bases from V and 7 bases from J, leaving 4 bases between. CDR3 in DNA: TGTGCCATCAGTGAGTCACAGAATGAGCAGTTCTTC. Protein: CAISESQNEQFF.

CDR3 nucleotide sequence: TGCAGCGTTGACCCCCTAGCGGGAGGGCTGGGTGAGCAGTTCTTC. Its translation is CSVDPLAGGLGEQFF. V gene TRBV29-1 combines with J gene TRBJ2-1; 12 positions agree with TRBD2. Germline trimming cut 3 bases from V and 9 bases from J; bases unmatched to any gene: 9. The germline CDR1 and CDR2 sequences are SQVTM and ANQGSEA. This CDR3 is 15 amino acids long.

This chain joins TRBV3-1 (or the pseudogene TRBV3-2) and TRBJ2-5; TRBD1 aligns across 7 bases. This CDR3 comprises 15 residues. Losses at the gene ends were 5 bases for V and 2 bases for J; bases not matched to a gene: 8. CDR1 is LGHDT and CDR2 is YNNKEL in the germline V gene (reference sequence). CDR3 region: CASSSSPGQQETQYF. The CDR3 DNA reads as TGTGCCAGCAGCTCGAGTCCGGGACAGCAAGAGACCCAGTACTTC.

This chain joins TRBV9 and TRBJ2-2; D might be TRBD1 (6 bases). CDR3 length: 15 residues. Trimming removed 3 bases at V and 5 bases at J, with 14 bases between. Germline V gene sequence: CDR1 SGDLS, CDR2 YYNGEE. The CDR3 sequence: CASSALQGGTGELFF. The CDR3 DNA reads TGTGCCAGCAGCGCGCTACAGGGTGGTACCGGGGAGCTGTTTTTT. Full variable domain (outside the CDR3, taken from reference TRBV9 and TRBJ2-2): DSGVTQTPKHLITATGQRVTLRCSPRSGDLSVYWYQQSLDQGLQFLIQYYNGEERAKGNILERFSAQQFPDLHSELNLSSLELGDSALYFCASSALQGGTGELFFGEGSRLTVL.

The chain links TRBV6-5 to TRBJ2-2, with 8 nucleotides matching TRBD2. Trimming at V came to 6 bases and at J to 7 bases, leaving 1 base not matched to a gene. The germline V gene has CDR1 MNHEY and CDR2 SVGAGI. The CDR3 is 12 amino acids. The CDR3 nucleotides read TGTGCCAGCAGACGGGGGGGCGGGGAGCTGTTTTTT. Amino acids: CASRRGGGELFF.

This clone showed up just a few times. The chain combines TRBV2 with TRBJ2-3, with TRBD1 matching 10 bases. The J segment lost 6 bases and the V segment lost 8 bases, leaving 17 bases of the junction unmatched. Germline loops: CDR1 SNHLY, CDR2 FYNNEI. CDR3 size: 17 residues. The CDR3 protein is CASYTSRGTGVFDTQYF. The CDR3 DNA reads as TGTGCCAGCTATACGTCTCGGGGGACAGGGGTTTTCGATACGCAGTATTTT.

V and J are TRBV4-3 and TRBJ1-2; tentative D call: TRBD1 (5 bases). Trimming took 0 bases from V and 6 from J, leaving 14 bases between them. The CDR3 has 15 residues. The germline gives CDR1 LGHNA, CDR2 YSLEER. The CDR3 region is CASSQEWGVENGYTF. The CDR3 region has the DNA TGCGCCAGCAGCCAAGAATGGGGGGTCGAGAATGGCTACACCTTC.

The chain employs TRBV2 and TRBJ1-2; D is undetermined. The CDR3 totals 13 residues. Germline loops: CDR1 SNHLY, CDR2 FYNNEI. Deletions cut 3 bases from V and 2 bases from J, with 7 bases between. The CDR3 nucleotides are TGTGCCAGCAGTGAGAGTCAAAACTATGGCTACACCTTC. Residues: CASSESQNYGYTF.

The chain combines TRBV5-1 with TRBJ2-3; D might be TRBD1 or TRBD2, each matching 5 bases. Germline lookup yields CDR1 SGHRS and CDR2 YFSETQ. The CDR3 has 13 residues. Trimming removed 5 bases at V and 12 bases at J, with 19 bases between. The chain's CDR3 is CASRPGTEFAQYF. CDR3 nucleotide sequence: TGCGCCAGCAGGCCGGGGACGGAGTTCGCCCAGTATTTT.

CDR3 in amino acids: CASSLVPYNEQFF. CDR3 sequence (DNA): TGTGCCAGCAGCTTAGTTCCCTACAATGAGCAGTTCTTC. The chain carries TRBV11-3 and TRBJ2-1; D gene ambiguous. V lost 1 base and J lost 2, with 3 bases in between. CDR1 is SGHNT, CDR2 YENEEA, per germline. The CDR3 contains 13 residues.

J is TRBJ2-4 and V is TRBV10-1; D is possibly TRBD2 (7 bases). This CDR3 is 15 amino acids long. Germline V gene data show CDR1 as WNHNN and CDR2 as SYGVQD (reference sequence). Trimming took 8 bases from V and 6 from J, leaving 20 bases between them. For the CDR3, the DNA is TGCGCCAGCCGTGTTCGGGGGGCCCCTCGAAACATTCAGTACTTC. Residues: CASRVRGAPRNIQYF.

V gene TRBV3-1 (or the pseudogene TRBV3-2) combines with J gene TRBJ1-4; tentative D call: TRBD1 (6 bases). V lost 4 bases, J lost 8 bases, and 17 bases lay in between. Per the germline V gene, CDR1 is LGHDT and CDR2 is YNNKEL (reference sequence). This CDR3 spans 15 amino acids. The CDR3 coding sequence is TGTGCCAGCAGCCTCATCGGGGGGCGGGGAGAAAAACTGTTTTTT. Translated: CASSLIGGRGEKLFF.

This clone came up a few times. The CDR3 DNA sequence: TGTGCCAGCAGCCAGGCCCGTGGGACAATTGGGTCCGGGGAGCTGTTTTTT. Encoded protein: CASSQARGTIGSGELFF. The V call is TRBV4-2, the J call TRBJ2-2; D may be TRBD1 (6 bases). Looked up from germline, CDR1 is LGHNA and CDR2 is YNFKEQ. CDR3 length: 17 amino acids. V gave up 3 bases and J gave up 6 bases, with 20 bases separating them.

In its sample, this clone was seen a few times. The chain uses TRBV7-2 and TRBJ1-3; unclear D gene. Between the trimmed V and J ends, which lost 4 bases and 0 bases, there was a span of 4 bases. In germline, CDR1 is SGHTA, CDR2 FQGNSA. The CDR3 is made up of 13 amino acids. The DNA of the CDR3 is TGTGCCAGCAGCTCTATCTCTGGAAACACCATATATTTT. It specifies CASSSISGNTIYF.

The chain employs TRBV6-2 or TRBV6-3 and TRBJ2-3; 9 bases align to TRBD2. CDR3 length: 16 amino acids. V was clipped by 4 bases and J by 6 bases; unmatched bases: 11. The germline V gene has CDR1 MNHEY and CDR2 SVGEGT. The CDR3 DNA reads as TGTGCCAGCAGTTTTGACGCGGGAGGGCCTTGGGATACGCAGTATTTT. Its translation is CASSFDAGGPWDTQYF.

This chain links TRBV5-1 with TRBJ1-2; 7 nucleotides agree with TRBD1. Germline CDR1 reads SGHRS; CDR2 reads YFSETQ. V was pared by 8 bases and J by 3 bases, with 10 bases of the junction left unmatched. The CDR3 loop spans 14 amino acids. The CDR3 DNA reads as TGCGCCAGTACCCTAGGGGGCGCTTACTATGGCTACACCTTC. Translating gives CASTLGGAYYGYTF.

The rearrangement joins TRBV6-2 or TRBV6-3 to TRBJ2-7; 10 bases align to TRBD2. V dropped 5 bases and J dropped 2; count of bases not matched to a gene: 3. The germline CDR1 and CDR2 sequences are MNHEY and SVGEGT. The CDR3 is 14 amino acids. CDR3 bases: TGTGCCAGCAGTCTAGCGGGAGAGGCCTACGAGCAGTACTTC. It codes for CASSLAGEAYEQYF.

In this sample, this clone turned up once. The J gene is TRBJ2-5, the V gene TRBV5-1, with a tentative D call TRBD1 (5 bases). CDR1 and CDR2 from the germline V gene are SGHRS and YFSETQ. The V gene lost 1 base and the J gene lost 5 bases, with 15 bases spanning the gap. This CDR3 has 15 residues. The CDR3 DNA reads TGCGCCAGCAGCTTGAAATTGCAGGGCAGGGAGACCCAGTACTTC. It specifies CASSLKLQGRETQYF. The whole variable domain, filled in from reference TRBV5-1 and TRBJ2-5, reads KAGVTQTPRYLIKTRGQQVTLSCSPISGHRSVSWYQQTPGQGLQFLFEYFSETQRNKGNFPGRFSGRQFSNSRSEMNVSTLELGDSALYLCASSLKLQGRETQYFGPGTRLLVL.

This sequence joins TRBV29-1 and TRBJ2-2; D call uncertain. The CDR3 is 13 residues long. Germline loops: CDR1 SQVTM, CDR2 ANQGSEA. V was clipped by 6 bases and J by 0 bases, with 8 bases between them. The CDR3 DNA follows: TGCAGCGTAGGTCCTTCGAACACCGGGGAGCTGTTTTTT. Encoded protein: CSVGPSNTGELFF.

The V gene is TRBV5-1, the J gene TRBJ2-2; D is perhaps TRBD1 or TRBD2 (7 bases each). V was pared by 4 bases and J by 3 bases, with 13 bases between. The CDR3 has 15 residues. Germline values: CDR1 SGHRS, CDR2 YFSETQ. The CDR3 loop is CASSVRGGYTGELFF. DNA of the CDR3: TGCGCCAGCAGCGTCAGGGGGGGGTACACCGGGGAGCTGTTTTTT.